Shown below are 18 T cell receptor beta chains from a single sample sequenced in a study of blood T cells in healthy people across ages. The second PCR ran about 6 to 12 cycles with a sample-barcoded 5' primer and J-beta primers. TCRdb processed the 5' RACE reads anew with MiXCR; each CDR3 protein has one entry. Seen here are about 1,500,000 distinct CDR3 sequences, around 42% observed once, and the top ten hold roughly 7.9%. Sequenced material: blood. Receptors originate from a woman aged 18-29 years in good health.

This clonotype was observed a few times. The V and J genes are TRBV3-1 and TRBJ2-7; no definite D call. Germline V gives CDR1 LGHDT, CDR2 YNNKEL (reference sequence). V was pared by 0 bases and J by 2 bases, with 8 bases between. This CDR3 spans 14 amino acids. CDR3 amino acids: CASSQESDPYEQYF. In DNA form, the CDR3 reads TGTGCCAGCAGCCAAGAGTCGGACCCCTACGAGCAGTACTTC.

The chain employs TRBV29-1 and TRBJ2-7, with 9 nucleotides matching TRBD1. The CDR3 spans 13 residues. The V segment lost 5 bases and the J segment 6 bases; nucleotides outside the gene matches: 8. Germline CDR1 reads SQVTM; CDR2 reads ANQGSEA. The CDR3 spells CSVYRQGGSEQYF. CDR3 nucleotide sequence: TGCAGCGTTTACCGACAGGGGGGGAGCGAGCAGTACTTC.

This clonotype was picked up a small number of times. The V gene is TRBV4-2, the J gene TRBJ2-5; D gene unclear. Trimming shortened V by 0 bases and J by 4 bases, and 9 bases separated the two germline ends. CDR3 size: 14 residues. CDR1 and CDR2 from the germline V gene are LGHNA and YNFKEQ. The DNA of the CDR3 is TGTGCCAGCAGCCAAGATTCGTCGACAGAGACCCAGTACTTC. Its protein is CASSQDSSTETQYF.

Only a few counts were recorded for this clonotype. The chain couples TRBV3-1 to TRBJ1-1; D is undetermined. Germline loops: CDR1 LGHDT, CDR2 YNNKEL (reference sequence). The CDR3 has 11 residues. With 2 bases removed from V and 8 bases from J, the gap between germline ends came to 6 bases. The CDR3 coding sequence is TGTGCCAGCAGCCAATCCCACGAAGCTTTCTTT. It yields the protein CASSQSHEAFF.

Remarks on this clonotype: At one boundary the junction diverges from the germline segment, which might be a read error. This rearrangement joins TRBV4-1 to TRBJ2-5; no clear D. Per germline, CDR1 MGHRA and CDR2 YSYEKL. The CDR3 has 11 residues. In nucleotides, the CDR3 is TGCGCCAGCAGGCTGAAAGAGATCCAGTACTTC. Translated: CASRLKEIQYF.

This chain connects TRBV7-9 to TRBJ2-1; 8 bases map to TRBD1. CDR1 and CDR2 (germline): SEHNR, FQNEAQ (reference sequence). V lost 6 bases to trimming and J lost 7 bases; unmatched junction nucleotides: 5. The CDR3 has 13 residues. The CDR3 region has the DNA TGTGCCAGCAGGGCGGACAGGGCGAATGAGCAGTTCTTC. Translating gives CASRADRANEQFF.

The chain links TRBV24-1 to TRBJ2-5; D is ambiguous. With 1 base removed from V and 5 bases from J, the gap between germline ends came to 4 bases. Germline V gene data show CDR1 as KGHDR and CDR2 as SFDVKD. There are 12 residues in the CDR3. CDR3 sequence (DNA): TGTGCCACCAGTGATTTTCTGGAGACCCAGTACTTC. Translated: CATSDFLETQYF.

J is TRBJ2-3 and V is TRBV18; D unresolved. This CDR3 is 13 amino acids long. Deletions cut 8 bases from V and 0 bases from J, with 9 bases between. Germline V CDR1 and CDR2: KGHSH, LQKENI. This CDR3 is CASATDSTDTQYF. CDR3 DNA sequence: TGTGCCAGCGCAACGGACAGCACAGATACGCAGTATTTT.

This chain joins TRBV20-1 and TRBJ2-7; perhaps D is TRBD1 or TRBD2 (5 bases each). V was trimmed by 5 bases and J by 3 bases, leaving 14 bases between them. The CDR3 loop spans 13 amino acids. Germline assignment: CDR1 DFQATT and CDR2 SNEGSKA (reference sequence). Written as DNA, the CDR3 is TGCAGTGCTTCCCGGACTGGGGGCTACGAGCAGTACTTC. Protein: CSASRTGGYEQYF.

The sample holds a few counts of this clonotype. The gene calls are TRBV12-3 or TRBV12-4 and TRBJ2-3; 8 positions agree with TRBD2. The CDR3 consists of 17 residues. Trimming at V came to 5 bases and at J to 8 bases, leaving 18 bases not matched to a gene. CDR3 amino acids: CASSLSIGAGARFTQYF. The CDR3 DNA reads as TGTGCCAGCAGTCTGTCCATAGGAGCGGGGGCAAGATTTACGCAGTATTTT.

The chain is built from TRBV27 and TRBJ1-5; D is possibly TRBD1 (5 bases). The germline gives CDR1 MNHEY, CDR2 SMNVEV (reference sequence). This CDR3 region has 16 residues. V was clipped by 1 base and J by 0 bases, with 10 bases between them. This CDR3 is CASSLYGTDSNQPQHF. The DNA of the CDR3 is TGTGCCAGCAGTTTATACGGGACGGATAGCAATCAGCCCCAGCATTTT.

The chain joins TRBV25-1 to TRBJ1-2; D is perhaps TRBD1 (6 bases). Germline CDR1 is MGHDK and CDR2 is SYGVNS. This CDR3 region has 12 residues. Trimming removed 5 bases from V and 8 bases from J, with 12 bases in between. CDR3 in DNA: TGTGCCAGCAGTCCGGGGGCCGGAGGCTACACCTTC. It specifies CASSPGAGGYTF.

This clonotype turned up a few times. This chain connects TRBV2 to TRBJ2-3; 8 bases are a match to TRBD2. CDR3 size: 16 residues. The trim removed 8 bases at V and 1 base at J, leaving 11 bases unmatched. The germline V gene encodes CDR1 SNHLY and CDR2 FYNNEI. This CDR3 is CASGSTSGLRTDTQYF. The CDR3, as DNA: TGTGCCAGCGGATCAACTAGCGGCTTACGCACAGATACGCAGTATTTT.

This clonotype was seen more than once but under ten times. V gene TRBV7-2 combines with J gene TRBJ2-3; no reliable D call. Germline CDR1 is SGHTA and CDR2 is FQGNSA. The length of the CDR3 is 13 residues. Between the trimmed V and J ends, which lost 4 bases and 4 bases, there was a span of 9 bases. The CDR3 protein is CASSSDPSDTQYF. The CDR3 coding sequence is TGTGCCAGCAGCTCCGACCCGTCAGATACGCAGTATTTT.

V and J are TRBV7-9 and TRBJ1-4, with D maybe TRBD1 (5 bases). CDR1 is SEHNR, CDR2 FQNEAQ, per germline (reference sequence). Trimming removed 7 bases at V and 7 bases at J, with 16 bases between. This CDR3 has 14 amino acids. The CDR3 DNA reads TGTGCCAGCACTTCCGGGACCGCTTTTGAAAAACTGTTTTTT. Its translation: CASTSGTAFEKLFF.

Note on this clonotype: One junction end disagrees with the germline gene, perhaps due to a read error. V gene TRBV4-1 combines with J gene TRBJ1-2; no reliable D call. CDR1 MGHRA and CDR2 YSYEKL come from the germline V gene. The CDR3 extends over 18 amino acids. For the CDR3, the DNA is TGCGCCAGCAGCCCCTCCTACCCGACCGCGAACTTGGACGATGGCTACAACTTC. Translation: CASSPSYPTANLDDGYNF.

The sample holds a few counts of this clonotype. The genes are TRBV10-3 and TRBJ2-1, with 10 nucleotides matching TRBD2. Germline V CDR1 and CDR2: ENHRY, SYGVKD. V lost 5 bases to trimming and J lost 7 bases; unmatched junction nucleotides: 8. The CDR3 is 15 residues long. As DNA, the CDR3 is TGTGCCATCAGTCAAGCGGGAGGGCCGGTGAATGAGCAGTTCTTC. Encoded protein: CAISQAGGPVNEQFF.

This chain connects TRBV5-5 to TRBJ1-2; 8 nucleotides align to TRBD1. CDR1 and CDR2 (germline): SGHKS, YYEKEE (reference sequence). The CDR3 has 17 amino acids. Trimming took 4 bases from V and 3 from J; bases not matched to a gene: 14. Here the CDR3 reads CASSGMDRDWVDYGYTF. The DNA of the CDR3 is TGTGCCAGCAGCGGAATGGACAGGGACTGGGTTGACTATGGCTACACCTTC.